This section outlines one TCR beta chain sequence together with its context. Its antigen is not known. The data were taken from a study of T cell responses to AZD1222 COVID-19 vaccine. Clones were read by immunoSEQ multiplex PCR, and TCRdb kept only the in-frame ones, dropping some. The data show about 98,000 clones, roughly 86% seen once. Overall study findings and caveats: At study baseline, merely five or six AZD1222 recipients were seropositive. Reportedly, close to half of spike-specific TCRs are directed against unmutated variant regions.

The source of this sequence is an adult in good health. The source was peripheral blood, collected on day 0 of AZD1222 vaccination.

CDR3 protein: CATSGQGVEGYTF. As DNA, the CDR3 is TGTGCCACCTCCGGACAGGGCGTGGAGGGCTACACCTTC. The chain uses TRBV10-3 and TRBJ1-2; 8 bases fit TRBD1. This CDR3 region has 13 residues. The J segment lost 8 bases and the V segment lost 10 bases, leaving 12 bases of the junction unmatched. Looked up from germline, CDR1 is ENHRY and CDR2 is SYGVKD.